These T cell receptor beta chains were read from a single sample in a study of CD8+CD57+ T cells in acquired aplastic anemia. TCRdb analysed the reads with MiXCR anew, one entry per CDR3 protein. This sample has 95,000 to 150,000 distinct CDR3 sequences; less than 50% occur once, and the top ten carry roughly 3%. Source material: sorted CD4+, CD8+, or CD8+CD57+ T cells (not recorded which) from PBMCs. Receptors originate from a human donor with aplastic anemia. CDR3s include the opening cysteine and the closing phenylalanine or tryptophan. A D gene is named only where the DNA matches it firmly. Clone size appears in some rows only: once, few, many, or a class for an expanded clone.

j_gene	d_gene	abundance	v_gene	CDR3nt	CDR3aa
TRBJ2-7	TRBD1	many	TRBV19	TGTGCCAGTAGTCCTTATCCGGACAGGTACTCCTACGAGCAGTACTTC	CASSPYPDRYSYEQYF
TRBJ1-3	.	many	TRBV29-1	TGCAGCGCCTCGAGACCCTCTGGAAACACCATATATTTT	CSASRPSGNTIYF
TRBJ1-2	TRBD1	many	TRBV11-2	TGTGCCAGCAGCTCACCGGGACAGTACTATGGCTACACCTTC	CASSSPGQYYGYTF
TRBJ1-4	.	many	TRBV2	TGTGCCAGCAGTGGAACACCTGCAACTAATGAAAAACTGTTTTTT	CASSGTPATNEKLFF
TRBJ1-6	.	many	TRBV6-5	TGTGCCAGCAGTTACGAGTTCCGGAGCTCCTATAATTCACCCCTCCACTTT	CASSYEFRSSYNSPLHF
TRBJ1-4	.	many	TRBV2	TGTGCCAGCAATCGAAGGTTGGGAGATGAAAAACTGTTTTTT	CASNRRLGDEKLFF
TRBJ2-1	.	many	TRBV5-5	TGTGCCAGCAGCTTTGAGGCAGAGCAGTTCTTC	CASSFEAEQFF
TRBJ1-2	.	.	TRBV2	TGTGCCAGCAGTGGGGTGGGAGACGTACGGTATGGCTACACCTTC	CASSGVGDVRYGYTF
TRBJ1-3	TRBD1	many	TRBV15	TGTGCCACCGGGGACAGGACCTCTGGAAACACCATATATTTT	CATGDRTSGNTIYF
TRBJ1-5	.	.	TRBV19	TGTGCCAGTAGTATAGGGCAGGGGCCCCAGCCCCAGCATTTT	CASSIGQGPQPQHF
TRBJ2-5	.	many	TRBV6-5	TGTGCCAGCAGGTTAGGCCTGAATGCACAGACCCAGTACTTC	CASRLGLNAQTQYF
TRBJ1-6	.	few	TRBV25-1	TGTGCCAGCCATCCTATACCAAACAATAATTCACCCCTCCACTTT	CASHPIPNNNSPLHF
TRBJ2-1	TRBD1	.	TRBV5-1	TGCGCCAGCAGCTTGCTAGGGACAGGGGGATCAAATGAGCAGTTCTTC	CASSLLGTGGSNEQFF
TRBJ2-1	.	.	TRBV3-1	TGTGCCAGCAGCTTCGCTCGGGGAAACAATGAGCAGTTCTTC	CASSFARGNNEQFF
TRBJ2-5	TRBD2	.	TRBV20-1	TGCAGTGCTAGAGAGACCCAGCATAGCGGGAGGACCCAGTACTTC	CSARETQHSGRTQYF
TRBJ2-3	.	many	TRBV9	TGTGCCAGCAGCGACGGAGGCTCTAAACTCGCAGGGGATACGCAGTATTTT	CASSDGGSKLAGDTQYF
TRBJ1-6	TRBD1	many	TRBV7-2	TGTGCCAGCAGCCCTGACAGGGGGGGATCACCCCTCCACTTT	CASSPDRGGSPLHF
TRBJ1-3	TRBD1	many	TRBV11-2	TGTGCCAGCAGCCTACGGACAGGGCTCTTGCCGGGTACCATATATTTT	CASSLRTGLLPGTIYF